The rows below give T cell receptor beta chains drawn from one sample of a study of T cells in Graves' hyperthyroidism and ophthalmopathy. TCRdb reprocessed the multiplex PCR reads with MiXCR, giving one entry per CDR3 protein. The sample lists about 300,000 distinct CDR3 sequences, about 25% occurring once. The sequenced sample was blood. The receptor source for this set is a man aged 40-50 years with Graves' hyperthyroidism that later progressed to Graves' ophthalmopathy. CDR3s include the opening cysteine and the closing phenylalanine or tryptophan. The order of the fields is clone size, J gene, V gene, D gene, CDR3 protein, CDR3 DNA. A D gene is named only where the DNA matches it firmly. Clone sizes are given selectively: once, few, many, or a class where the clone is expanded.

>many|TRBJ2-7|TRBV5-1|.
CASSPDSGLYEQYF
TGCGCCAGCAGCCCGGACTCGGGTCTTTACGAGCAGTACTTC
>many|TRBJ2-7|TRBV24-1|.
CATSDPRDSYEQYF
TGTGCCACCAGTGACCCGCGGGACAGCTACGAGCAGTACTTC
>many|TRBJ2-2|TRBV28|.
CASKSSNTGELFF
TGTGCCAGCAAGAGTTCGAACACCGGGGAGCTGTTTTTT
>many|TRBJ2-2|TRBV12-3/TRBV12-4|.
CASSLRYPGELFF
TGTGCCAGCAGTTTACGATACCCAGGGGAGCTGTTTTTT
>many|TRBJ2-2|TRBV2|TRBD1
CASSRAGQDLGELFF
TGTGCCAGCAGCAGAGCAGGACAGGATCTCGGGGAGCTGTTTTTT
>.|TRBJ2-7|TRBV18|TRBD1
CASSPGTDRYEQYF
TGTGCCAGCTCACCCGGGACAGACCGCTACGAGCAGTACTTC
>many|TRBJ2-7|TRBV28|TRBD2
CASSPGGSPSEQYF
TGTGCCAGCAGTCCAGGCGGGAGTCCCAGCGAGCAGTACTTC
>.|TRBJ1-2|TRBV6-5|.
CASSSGITNYGYTF
TGTGCCAGCAGTTCAGGGATTACTAACTATGGCTACACCTTC
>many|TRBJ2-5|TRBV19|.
CATATPGALQGTQYF
TGTGCCACCGCAACGCCTGGAGCCTTGCAGGGGACCCAGTACTTC
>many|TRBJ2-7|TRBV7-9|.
CASSLQGDGDPYF
TGTGCCAGCAGCTTGCAGGGCGACGGGGATCCGTACTTC
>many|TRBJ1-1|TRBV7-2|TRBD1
CASSIPGQGGAFF
TGTGCCAGCAGCATCCCGGGACAGGGGGGAGCTTTCTTT
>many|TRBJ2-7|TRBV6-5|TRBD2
CASSSPGLAGYEQYF
TGTGCCAGCAGTTCACCGGGACTAGCGGGCTACGAGCAGTACTTC
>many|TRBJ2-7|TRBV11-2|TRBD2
CASQKRGGGRLYEQYF
TGTGCCAGCCAAAAGAGAGGAGGCGGGAGGTTGTACGAGCAGTACTTC
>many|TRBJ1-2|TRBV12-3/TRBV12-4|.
CASSLVSRDYGYTF
TGTGCCAGCAGTTTAGTTTCAAGGGACTATGGCTACACCTTC
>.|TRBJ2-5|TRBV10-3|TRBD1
CAISGGTGGKETQYF
TGTGCCATCAGTGGCGGGACAGGGGGCAAAGAGACCCAGTACTTC
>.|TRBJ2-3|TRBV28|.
CATLGGAENTDTQYF
TGTGCCACCCTTGGGGGGGCGGAAAACACAGATACGCAGTATTTT